The entry below describes one T cell receptor beta chain. Its antigen has not been determined. There are no base qualities to consult, and no much larger clone falls within one base. The cohort comprised hundreds of healthy bone marrow donors. Cohort members were all nominally healthy when sampled, although unrecorded immune exposures were likely present. The donor tested CMV seropositive and was one of the 289 seropositive cohort members. Every donor gave a peripheral blood sample, and the peripheral blood mononuclear cells from that sample were used for TCR beta sequencing. The Qiagen DNeasy Blood Extraction Kit was used to extract genomic DNA from the blood cell samples. Library preparation was by the immunoSEQ multiplex PCR assay. The multiplex PCR relied on a mix of 60 forward primers for TCR Vbeta segments and 13 reverse primers for TCR Jbeta segments. The CDR3 region of rearranged TCR beta genes was amplified from genomic DNA by a multiplex PCR assay. The Illumina HiSeq System was used to sequence the amplified TCR beta libraries as 87-base-pair reads. The published analysis was carried out like this. A later analysis tallied approximately 87 million unique TCR beta chains across the 660 or so repertoires, and some 12 million of those chains were shared by two or more donors. To remove PCR and sequencing errors, raw reads were error-corrected and collapsed into unique sequences using a nearest-neighbor algorithm that merged closely related sequences. To assign V, D and J gene segments, CDR3 sequences were aligned to IMGT reference sequences. For a sequence to be retained, a match of at least six nucleotides was required to both a V gene segment and a J gene segment. Rearrangements were called productive when the CDR3 lacked stop codons and stayed in frame with V and J; all others were non-productive. CDR3 was defined by IMGT convention, running from the second conserved V-encoded cysteine to the conserved J-encoded phenylalanine. The earlier analysis of about 590 of the donors excluded sequences that lacked an unambiguous match to a single V gene segment. In an earlier analysis of several hundred of the donors, a V segment was called functional when productive rearrangements were above 56.7%, and segregating when the standard deviation between donors exceeded 5%. To diagnose cytomegalovirus status from the catalog of TCR beta chain sequences, a statistical classification framework was built. In a later analysis, TCR nucleotide sequences were compared against IMGT/GENE-DB human TR gene sequences so that V and J genes could be assigned. Using the TCRdist pipeline, a later analysis assigned CDR3 sequences along with most-parsimonious VDJ recombination scenarios. In a later analysis, each TCR beta chain was defined by its CDR3 amino acid sequence together with its V-gene family, and reads lacking a unique V-gene family were excluded. To address suspected cross-contamination and a sequencing artifact, a later analysis removed roughly 640 highly shared, low-generation-probability nucleotide sequences. In a later analysis, a clonal expansion index was calculated for each public chain from normalized within-repertoire ranks of inferred template counts. Generation probabilities in a later analysis came from a VDJ recombination model fitted to out-of-frame rearrangements, and those results were checked against IGoR. A later analysis scored TCR-TCR, TCR-HLA and TCR-CMV co-occurrence with hypergeometric tests, applying a repertoire-size bias correction to TCR pairs. To estimate false discovery rates, a later analysis permuted the HLA or CMV assignments 20 times. In a later analysis, co-occurring TCRs were grouped using DBSCAN, with TCRdist sequence similarity added in when clustering inside HLA-allele-positive subsets. Repertoires with fewer than 30,000 or more than 120,000 public chains were left out of co-occurrence clustering, as were a few repertoires with anomalous nucleotide sharing. TCRdb took this table from immuneACCESS and kept in-frame rearrangements with V and J called. Such tables lack part of the clones; where checked against another copy, unresolved V genes explain under half of the gap, and the rest is unexplained. The V and J calls and clone size come from that table; D and trimming were worked out from the DNA. In all, the sample holds approximately 74,000 clones, and about 64% of those were seen once. The top ten hold less than 7.5% of the sample.

The data were taken from a study of cytomegalovirus exposure and HLA in healthy donors listed by TCRdb under 2017. Some background on the complete study: An earlier analysis of a few hundred of the donors reported approximately 280 Gb of sequence data and around 100 million unique TCR beta sequences obtained from some 170 million T cells. About 300 gigabases of sequencing data and some 85 million unique TCR sequences were included in an early release covering several hundred HLA-typed donors. Of the 398 genotyped donors, 65% to 90% fell in the genetic ancestry cluster associated with self-reported Caucasian donors. The aim of the study was to test whether cataloging public T cell receptors could identify signatures of past pathogen exposure. Using immunosequencing, the study profiled T cell repertoires from 550 to 750 subjects and related those repertoires to cytomegalovirus serostatus. Along with the roughly 670-subject first cohort, a separate validation cohort of around 110 different subjects was used. To predict cytomegalovirus infection status, the study combined high-throughput TCR immunosequencing, statistical association of individual TCRs with disease status, and machine learning. To study patterns of TCR occurrence, a later analysis re-analyzed previously published TCR beta repertoires from 550 to 800 donors and added high-resolution HLA genotyping. Rather than using new phenotypic data, the later analysis identified candidate immune exposures from TCR beta sequences and from how often those sequences occurred across donors. To decide whether each TCR beta V gene segment behaved as functional or pseudogenic, an earlier analysis of fewer than 750 of the donors relied on high-throughput TCR beta sequencing. Donor age, sex, ethnicity and CMV serostatus were compiled together with the repertoire data. A later genetic analysis used genome-wide SNP genotypes for about 65% of the roughly 670 donors, treating that subset as a discovery cohort. Every discovery cohort repertoire had been produced on one sequencing platform. Class I and class II HLA loci were covered by the typing at four-digit resolution. Typing coverage varied by locus: about 629-640 donors for A, B, C, DRB1 and DQB1; roughly 500 for DQA1; about 600 for DPA1; 450 to 480 for DPB1. About 5 DR-DQ haplotypes were handled as single units for association and clustering, since linkage in the cohort was strong. On average, roughly 240,000 unique TCR beta nucleotide sequences were sequenced per donor among 300 to 500 genotyped donors of the cohort, with roughly 20% of those sequences being non-productive.

The full study reports these points: In a later analysis, over 15,000 TCR beta sequences were associated with specific HLA alleles at a false discovery rate of 0.05. Because HLA typing was unavailable for some donors at each locus, only the typed subset was used in association tests. Because counts were too low, seventeen rarely observed V segments, including chromosome 9 orphons, were excluded from the earlier analysis of 587 of the donors. In a later genetic analysis, a missense DCLRE1C variant was associated with V-gene and J-gene trimming of TCR beta chains, and the association was replicated in an independent cohort. According to a later analysis, parvovirus B19, influenza, CMV and Epstein-Barr virus appeared linked to several top co-occurrence clusters. In the study, some 160 TCR beta chains were listed as associated with cytomegalovirus. A further reported finding was that TCR beta sequences accurately predicted the HLA-A and HLA-B alleles for most subjects in the first cohort. When HLA alleles, especially DR and DQ, strongly co-occurred, attributing TCR associations to individual alleles was difficult. While some public TCRs were present in many individuals, most TCR sequences turned up only very rarely across donors. In a later analysis, HLA-associated TCR beta chains showed more clonal expansion and lower generation probabilities than non-associated chains that were equally common. It was suggested by the authors that the approach could potentially be generalized to other disease states and immunological phenotypes. Broadly in line with IMGT annotations, most TCR beta V segments showed up in productive rearrangements about 87% or about 30% of the time in an earlier analysis of approximately 640 of the donors. Only TCR beta chains were sequenced in this cohort, and the absence of alpha or paired-chain data limited detectable features. In a later analysis, most CMV-associated TCR beta chains were found to appear HLA-restricted, with HLA associations seemingly driven largely by CMV exposure. The classifier was reported to diagnose cytomegalovirus status with high specificity and sensitivity in both the original and validation cohorts. A cluster of highly shared sequence variants was judged likely to be a technical artifact of the sequencing pipeline. A later genetic analysis reported fewer N-insertions in productive TCRs among donors in an Asian-associated ancestry cluster than the roughly 620-donor mean. For the cohort, immune exposure information was limited to CMV serostatus. In vitro tests confirmed that a few of the cytomegalovirus-associated TCR beta chains recognize cytomegalovirus antigens. Roughly uniform sequencing depth across donors was assumed in presence/absence analyses, although this assumption may not hold. In a later analysis, the rate of TCR association differed among HLA loci, with DRB1 alleles having the most associated TCRs and HLA-C alleles having the fewest. Linkage disequilibrium might explain the correlated functional status among segregating V segments, but an unknown experimental factor could not be ruled out.

What was sequenced was PBMCs. The receptor was isolated from a man aged 25 to 45 in good health and CMV-seropositive.

The base sequence is TGTGCCAGCATCTCCGGGACAGGTATCCAAAAAAACATTCAGTACTTC. Translated, it gives CASISGTGIQKNIQYF. The rearrangement joined TRBV28 to TRBJ2-4; 8 middle bases align to TRBD1. The CDR3 numbers 16 residues from cysteine through phenylalanine. Here the CDR3 DNA is all that survives: 48 bases in frame from base 1. CDR1 and CDR2, per the germline V gene, are MDHEN and SYDVKM. From V the trimming removes 7 bases and from J it removes 4 bases, while the gene matches leave 12 bases of the junction unaccounted for.